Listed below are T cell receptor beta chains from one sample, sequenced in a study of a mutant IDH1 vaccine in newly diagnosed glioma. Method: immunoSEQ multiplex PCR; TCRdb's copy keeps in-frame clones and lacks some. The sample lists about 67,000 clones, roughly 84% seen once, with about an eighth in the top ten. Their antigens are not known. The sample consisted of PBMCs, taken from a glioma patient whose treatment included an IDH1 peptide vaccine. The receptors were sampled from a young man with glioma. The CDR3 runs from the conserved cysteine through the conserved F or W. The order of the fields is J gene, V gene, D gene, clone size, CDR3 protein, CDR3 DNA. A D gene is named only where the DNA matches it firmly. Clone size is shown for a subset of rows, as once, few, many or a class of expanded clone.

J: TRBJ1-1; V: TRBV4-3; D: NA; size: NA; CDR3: CASSNFRGEAFF; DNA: TGCGCCAGCAGCAATTTCAGGGGTGAAGCTTTCTTT
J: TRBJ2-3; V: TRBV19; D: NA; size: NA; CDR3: CASSIGGTLNTQYF; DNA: TGTGCCAGTAGTATTGGTGGGACTTTGAATACGCAGTATTTT
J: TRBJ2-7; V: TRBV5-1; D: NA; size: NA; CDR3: CASSLAGPGYEQYF; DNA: TGCGCCAGCAGCTTGGCCGGCCCCGGATACGAGCAGTACTTC
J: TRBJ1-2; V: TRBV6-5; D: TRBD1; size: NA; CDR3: CASSPWTGRVNGYTF; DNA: TGTGCCAGCAGTCCCTGGACAGGGAGGGTGAATGGCTACACCTTC
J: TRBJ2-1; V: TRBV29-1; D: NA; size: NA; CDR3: CSVVRQGAYNEQFF; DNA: TGCAGCGTTGTACGGCAGGGAGCCTACAATGAGCAGTTCTTC
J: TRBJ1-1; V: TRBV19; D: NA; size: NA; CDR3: CASSIGRLTGPTEAFF; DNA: TGTGCCAGTAGTATTGGGCGTCTGACAGGTCCAACTGAAGCTTTCTTT
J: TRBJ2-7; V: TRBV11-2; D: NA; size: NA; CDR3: CASSLRTGEQYF; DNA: TGTGCCAGCAGCTTACGTACGGGAGAGCAGTACTTC
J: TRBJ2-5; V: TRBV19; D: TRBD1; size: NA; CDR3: CASSTRDRGQETQYF; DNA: TGTGCCAGTAGTACCCGAGACAGGGGTCAAGAGACCCAGTACTTC
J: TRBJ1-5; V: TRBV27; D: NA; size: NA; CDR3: CASSLMGNSNQPQHF; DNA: TGTGCCAGCAGTTTAATGGGGAACAGCAATCAGCCCCAGCATTTT
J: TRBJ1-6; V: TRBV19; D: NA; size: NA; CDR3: CASSAQGRDNSPLHF; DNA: TGTGCCAGTAGTGCACAGGGTAGAGATAATTCACCCCTCCACTTT
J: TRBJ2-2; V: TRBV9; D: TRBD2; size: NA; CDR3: CASSAAGLNTGELFF; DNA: TGTGCCAGCAGCGCAGCGGGGTTGAACACCGGGGAGCTGTTTTTT
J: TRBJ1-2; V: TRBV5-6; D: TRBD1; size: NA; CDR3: CASSLGGQPYGYTF; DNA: TGTGCCAGCAGCTTGGGGGGACAGCCCTATGGCTACACCTTC
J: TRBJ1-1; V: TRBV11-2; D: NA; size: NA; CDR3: CASSYLAEGTEAFF; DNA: TGTGCCAGCAGCTACTTGGCGGAGGGCACTGAAGCTTTCTTT
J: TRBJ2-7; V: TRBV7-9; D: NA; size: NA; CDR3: CASSLAGSAYEQYF; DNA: TGTGCCAGCAGCTTAGCAGGTTCTGCCTACGAGCAGTACTTC
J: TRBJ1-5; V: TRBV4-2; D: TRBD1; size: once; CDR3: CASSQAGQGGQPQHF; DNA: TGTGCCAGCAGCCAAGCGGGACAGGGCGGCCAGCCCCAGCATTTT
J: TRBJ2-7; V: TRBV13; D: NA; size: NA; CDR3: CASSLWAARYEQYF; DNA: TGTGCCAGCAGCTTATGGGCAGCCCGCTACGAGCAGTACTTC
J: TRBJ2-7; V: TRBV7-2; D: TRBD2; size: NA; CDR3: CASSFFPGTTIYEQYF; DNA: TGTGCCAGCAGCTTTTTTCCCGGGACTACCATCTACGAGCAGTACTTC
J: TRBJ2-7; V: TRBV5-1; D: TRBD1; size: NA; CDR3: CASSSPGQGYEQYF; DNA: TGCGCCAGCAGTTCTCCGGGACAGGGCTACGAGCAGTACTTC
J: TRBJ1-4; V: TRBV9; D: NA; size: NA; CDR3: CASSTGRDEKLFF; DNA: TGTGCCAGCAGTACAGGGAGGGATGAAAAACTGTTTTTT
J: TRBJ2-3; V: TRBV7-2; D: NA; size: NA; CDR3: CASSLVTSRDTQYF; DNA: TGTGCCAGCAGCTTAGTAACTAGCAGGGATACGCAGTATTTT
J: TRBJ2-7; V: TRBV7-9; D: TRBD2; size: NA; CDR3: CASSLAGVTYEQYF; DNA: TGTGCCAGCAGTTTAGCGGGAGTAACCTACGAGCAGTACTTC
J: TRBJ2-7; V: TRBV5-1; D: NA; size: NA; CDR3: CASRALSSYEQYF; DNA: TGCGCCAGCAGGGCGTTAAGCTCCTACGAGCAGTACTTC
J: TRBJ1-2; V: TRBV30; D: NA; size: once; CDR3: CAWNRTRYPGYGYTF; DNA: TGTGCCTGGAATCGGACCCGATACCCGGGCTATGGCTACACCTTC
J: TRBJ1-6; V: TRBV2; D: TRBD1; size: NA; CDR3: CASSGQGINSPLHF; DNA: TGTGCCAGCAGTGGACAGGGAATTAATTCACCCCTCCACTTT
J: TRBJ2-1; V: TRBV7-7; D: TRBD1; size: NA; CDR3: CASSRDRSNEQFF; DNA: TGTGCTAGCAGCCGGGACAGATCCAATGAGCAGTTCTTC
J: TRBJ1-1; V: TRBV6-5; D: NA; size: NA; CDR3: CASSRPNTEAFF; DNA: TGTGCCAGCAGCCGTCCGAACACTGAAGCTTTCTTT
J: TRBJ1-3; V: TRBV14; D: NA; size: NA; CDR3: CASSHISDGGGNTIYF; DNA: TGTGCCAGCAGCCATATATCGGACGGGGGAGGAAACACCATATATTTT
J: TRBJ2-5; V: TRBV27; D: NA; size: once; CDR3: CASSLYGFQETQYF; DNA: TGTGCCAGCAGTTTATATGGTTTCCAAGAGACCCAGTACTTC
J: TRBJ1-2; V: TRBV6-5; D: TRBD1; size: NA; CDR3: CASSFLTGAGGYTF; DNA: TGTGCCAGCAGTTTCTTGACAGGGGCGGGTGGCTACACCTTC
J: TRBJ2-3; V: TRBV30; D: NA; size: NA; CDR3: CAWKKGGPSRDTQYF; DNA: TGTGCCTGGAAGAAGGGGGGGCCTTCCAGGGATACGCAGTATTTT
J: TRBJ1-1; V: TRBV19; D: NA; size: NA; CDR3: CASSIPRNTEAFF; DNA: TGTGCCAGTAGTATCCCACGGAACACTGAAGCTTTCTTT
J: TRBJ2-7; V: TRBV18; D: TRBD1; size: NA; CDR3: CASSAGQGIVEQYF; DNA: TGTGCCAGCTCGGCGGGACAGGGAATCGTCGAGCAGTACTTC
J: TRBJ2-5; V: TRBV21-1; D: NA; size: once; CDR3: CASSKGLAGVTETQYF; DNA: TGTGCCAGCAGCAAAGGACTAGCGGGAGTTACAGAGACCCAGTACTTC
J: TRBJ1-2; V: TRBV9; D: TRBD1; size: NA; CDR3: CASSGQGARDYGYTF; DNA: TGTGCCAGCAGCGGACAGGGGGCGCGGGACTATGGCTACACCTTC
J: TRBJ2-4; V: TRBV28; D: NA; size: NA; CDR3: CASSPGTTLKDF; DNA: TGTGCCAGCAGTCCTGGGACCACACTGAAGGACTTC
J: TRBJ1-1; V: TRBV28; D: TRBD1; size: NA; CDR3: CASSSRGRRAFF; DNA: TGTGCCAGCAGTTCCAGGGGGCGCAGGGCTTTCTTT
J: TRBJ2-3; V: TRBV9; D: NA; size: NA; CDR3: CASSVGSLLSTDTQYF; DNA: TGTGCCAGCAGCGTAGGAAGCCTTCTTAGCACAGATACGCAGTATTTT
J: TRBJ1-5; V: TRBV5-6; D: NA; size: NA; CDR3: CASSLALQGSNQPQHF; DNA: TGTGCCAGCAGCTTGGCCCTACAGGGTAGCAATCAGCCCCAGCATTTT
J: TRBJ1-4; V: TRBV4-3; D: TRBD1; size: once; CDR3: CASSQVTGRQGFVKLFF; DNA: TGCGCCAGCAGCCAAGTGACCGGGAGACAGGGGTTTGTAAAACTGTTTTTT
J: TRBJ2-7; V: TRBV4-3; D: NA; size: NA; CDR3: CASSQVPGVYEQYF; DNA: TGCGCCAGCAGCCAAGTTCCAGGGGTCTACGAGCAGTACTTC
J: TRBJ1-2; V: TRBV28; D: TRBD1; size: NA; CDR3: CASTSTGGAVGYTF; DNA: TGTGCCAGCACTTCAACAGGGGGCGCGGTTGGCTACACCTTC
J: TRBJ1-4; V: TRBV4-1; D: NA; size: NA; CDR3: CASSHVGTGNEKLFF; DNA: TGCGCCAGCAGCCACGTCGGGACGGGAAATGAAAAACTGTTTTTT
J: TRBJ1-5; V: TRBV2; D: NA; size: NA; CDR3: CASRAGISVQPQHF; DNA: TGTGCCAGCAGGGCCGGGATATCGGTTCAGCCCCAGCATTTT
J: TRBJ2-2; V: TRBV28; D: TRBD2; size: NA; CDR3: CASSLPGGTQSAGELFF; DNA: TGTGCCAGCAGTTTGCCCGGGGGGACTCAGAGCGCCGGGGAGCTGTTTTTT
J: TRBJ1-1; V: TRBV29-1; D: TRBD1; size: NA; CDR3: CSASKWDRGTEAFF; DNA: TGCAGCGCCTCCAAATGGGACAGGGGCACTGAAGCTTTCTTT
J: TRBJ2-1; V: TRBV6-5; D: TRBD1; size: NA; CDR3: CASSRDRDNEQFF; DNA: TGTGCCAGCAGTAGGGACAGGGATAATGAGCAGTTCTTC
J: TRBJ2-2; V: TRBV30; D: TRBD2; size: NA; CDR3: CAWSVAGANTGELFF; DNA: TGTGCCTGGAGTGTCGCGGGGGCGAACACCGGGGAGCTGTTTTTT
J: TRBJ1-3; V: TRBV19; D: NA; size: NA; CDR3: CATQIGNTIYF; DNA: TGTGCCACCCAGATTGGAAACACCATATATTTT
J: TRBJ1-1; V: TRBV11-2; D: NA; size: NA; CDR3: CASSFTGEAFF; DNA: TGTGCCAGCAGCTTTACAGGGGAAGCTTTCTTT
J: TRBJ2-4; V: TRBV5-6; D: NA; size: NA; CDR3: CASSLGRGSIQYF; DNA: TGTGCCAGCAGCTTGGGTCGGGGCTCCATTCAGTACTTC